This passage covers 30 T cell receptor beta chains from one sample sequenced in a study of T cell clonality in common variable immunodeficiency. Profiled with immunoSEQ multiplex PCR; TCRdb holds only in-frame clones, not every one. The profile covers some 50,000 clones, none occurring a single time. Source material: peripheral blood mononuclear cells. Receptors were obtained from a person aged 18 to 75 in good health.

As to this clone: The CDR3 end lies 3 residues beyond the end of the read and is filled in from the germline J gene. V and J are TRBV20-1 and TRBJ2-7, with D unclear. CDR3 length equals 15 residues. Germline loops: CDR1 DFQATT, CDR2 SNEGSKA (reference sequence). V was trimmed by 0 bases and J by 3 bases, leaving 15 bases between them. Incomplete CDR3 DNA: TGCAGTGCTAGAGATCATACGGTGCCGGGCTACGAG. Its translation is CSARDHTVPGYE. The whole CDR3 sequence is CSARDHTVPGYEQYF.

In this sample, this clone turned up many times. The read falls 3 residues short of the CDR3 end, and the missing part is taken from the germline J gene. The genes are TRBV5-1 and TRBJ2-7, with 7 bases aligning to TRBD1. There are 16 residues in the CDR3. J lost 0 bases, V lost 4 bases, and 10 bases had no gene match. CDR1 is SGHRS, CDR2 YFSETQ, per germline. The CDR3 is CASSLRQGQLSYEQYF. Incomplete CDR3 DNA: TGCGCCAGCAGCCTGAGACAGGGCCAACTCTCCTACGAG.

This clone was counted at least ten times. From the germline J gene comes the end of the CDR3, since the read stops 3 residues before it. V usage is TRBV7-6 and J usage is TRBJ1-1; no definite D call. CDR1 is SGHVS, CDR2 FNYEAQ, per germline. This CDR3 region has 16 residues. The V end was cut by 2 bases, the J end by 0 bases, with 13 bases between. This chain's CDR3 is CASSLRSRVMNTEAFF. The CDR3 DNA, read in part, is TGTGCCAGCAGCTTAAGATCTAGAGTTATGAACACTGAA.

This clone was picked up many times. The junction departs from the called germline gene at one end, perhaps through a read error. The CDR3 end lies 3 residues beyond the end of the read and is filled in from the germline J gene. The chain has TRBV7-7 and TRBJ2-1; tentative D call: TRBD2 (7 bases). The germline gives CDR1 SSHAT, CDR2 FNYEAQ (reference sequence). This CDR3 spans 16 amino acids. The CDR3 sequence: CASSPGGGRREGEQFF. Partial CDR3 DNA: TGTGCTAGCAGCCCGGGGGGCGGGCGGAGGGAAGGTGAG.

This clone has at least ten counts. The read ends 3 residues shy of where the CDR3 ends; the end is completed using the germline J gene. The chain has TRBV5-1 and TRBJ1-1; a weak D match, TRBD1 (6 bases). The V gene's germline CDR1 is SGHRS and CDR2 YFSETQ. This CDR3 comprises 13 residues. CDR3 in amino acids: CASSLAQQGEAFF. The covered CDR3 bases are TGCGCCAGCAGCTTGGCCCAACAGGGCGAA.

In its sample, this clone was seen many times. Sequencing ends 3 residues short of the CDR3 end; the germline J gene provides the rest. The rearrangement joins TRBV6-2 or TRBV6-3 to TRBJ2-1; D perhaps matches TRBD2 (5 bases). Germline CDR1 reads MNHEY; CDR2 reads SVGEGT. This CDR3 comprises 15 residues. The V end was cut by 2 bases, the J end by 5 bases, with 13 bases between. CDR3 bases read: TGTGCCAGCAGTTACGAGGGTTGGGCTAACAATGAG. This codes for CASSYEGWANNE. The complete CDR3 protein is CASSYEGWANNEQFF.

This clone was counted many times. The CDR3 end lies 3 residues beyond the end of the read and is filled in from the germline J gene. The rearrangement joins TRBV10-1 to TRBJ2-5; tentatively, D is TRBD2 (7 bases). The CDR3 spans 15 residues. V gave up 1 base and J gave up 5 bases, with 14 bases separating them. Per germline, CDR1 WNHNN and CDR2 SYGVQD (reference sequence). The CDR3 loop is CASSEWRGGRETQYF. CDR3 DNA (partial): TGCGCCAGCAGTGAGTGGAGGGGGGGGCGCGAGACC.

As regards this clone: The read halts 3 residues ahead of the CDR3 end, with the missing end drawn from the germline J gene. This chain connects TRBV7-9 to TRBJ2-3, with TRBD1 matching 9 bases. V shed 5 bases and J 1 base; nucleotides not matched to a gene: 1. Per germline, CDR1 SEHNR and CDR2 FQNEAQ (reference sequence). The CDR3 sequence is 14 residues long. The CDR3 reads CASSTGGGTDTQYF. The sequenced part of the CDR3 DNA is TGTGCCAGCAGCACAGGGGGCGGCACAGATACG.

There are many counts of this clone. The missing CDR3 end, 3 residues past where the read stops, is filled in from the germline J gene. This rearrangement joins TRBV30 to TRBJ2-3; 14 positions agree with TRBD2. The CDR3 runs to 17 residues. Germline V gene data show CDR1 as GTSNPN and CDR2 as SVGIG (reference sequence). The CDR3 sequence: CAWSVGTSGSAGETQYF. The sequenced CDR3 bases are TGTGCCTGGAGTGTTGGGACTAGCGGGAGTGCGGGAGAGACG.

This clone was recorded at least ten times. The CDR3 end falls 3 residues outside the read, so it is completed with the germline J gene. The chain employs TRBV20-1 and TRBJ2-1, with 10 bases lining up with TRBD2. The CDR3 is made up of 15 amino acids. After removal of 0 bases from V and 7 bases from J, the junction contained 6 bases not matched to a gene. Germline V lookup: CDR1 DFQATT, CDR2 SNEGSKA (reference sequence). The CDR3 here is CSARETAGGLNEQFF. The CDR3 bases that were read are TGCAGTGCTAGAGAAACAGCGGGGGGGCTTAATGAG.

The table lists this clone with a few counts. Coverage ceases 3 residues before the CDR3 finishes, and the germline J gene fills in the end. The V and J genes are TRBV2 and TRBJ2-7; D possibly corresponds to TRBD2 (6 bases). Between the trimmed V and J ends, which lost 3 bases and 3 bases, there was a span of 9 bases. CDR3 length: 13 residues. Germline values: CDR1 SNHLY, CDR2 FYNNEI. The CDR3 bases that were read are TGTGCCAGCAGTGACTGGGGACTCTACGAG. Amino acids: CASSDWGLYE. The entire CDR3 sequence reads CASSDWGLYEQYF.

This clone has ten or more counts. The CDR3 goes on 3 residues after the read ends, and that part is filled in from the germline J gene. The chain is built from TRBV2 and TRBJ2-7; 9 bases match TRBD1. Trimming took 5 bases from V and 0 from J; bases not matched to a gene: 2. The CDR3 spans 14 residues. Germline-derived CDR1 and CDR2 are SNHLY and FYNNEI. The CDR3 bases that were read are TGTGCCAGCAGTACGGGACAGGGCTCCTACGAG. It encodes CASSTGQGSYE. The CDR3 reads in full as CASSTGQGSYEQYF.

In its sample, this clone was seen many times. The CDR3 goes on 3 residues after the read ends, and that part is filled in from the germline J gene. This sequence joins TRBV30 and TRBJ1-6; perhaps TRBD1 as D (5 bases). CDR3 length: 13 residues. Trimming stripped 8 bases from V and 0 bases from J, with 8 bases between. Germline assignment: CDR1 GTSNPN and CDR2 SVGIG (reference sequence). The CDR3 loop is CAGAGSYNSPLHF. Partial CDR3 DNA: TGTGCCGGGGCCGGCTCCTATAATTCACCC.

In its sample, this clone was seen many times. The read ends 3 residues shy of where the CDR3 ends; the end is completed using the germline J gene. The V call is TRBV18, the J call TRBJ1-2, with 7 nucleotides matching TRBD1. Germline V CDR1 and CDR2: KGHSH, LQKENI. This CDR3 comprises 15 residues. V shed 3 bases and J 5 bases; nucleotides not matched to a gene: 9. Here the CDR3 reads CASSPGTALFYGYTF. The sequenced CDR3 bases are TGTGCCAGCTCACCCGGGACAGCCCTTTTTTATGGC. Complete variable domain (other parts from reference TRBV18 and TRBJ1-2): NAGVMQNPRHLVRRRGQEARLRCSPMKGHSHVYWYRQLPEEGLKFMVYLQKENIIDESGMPKERFSAEFPKEGPSILRIQQVVRGDSAAYFCASSPGTALFYGYTFGSGTRLTVV.

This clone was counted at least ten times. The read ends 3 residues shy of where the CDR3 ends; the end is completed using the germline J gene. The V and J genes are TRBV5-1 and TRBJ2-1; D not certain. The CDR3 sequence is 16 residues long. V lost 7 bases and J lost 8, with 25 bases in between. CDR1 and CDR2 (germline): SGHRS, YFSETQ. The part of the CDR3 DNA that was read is TGCGCCAGCCGGGTGGAAGCGCCGACCTCAATCGATGAG. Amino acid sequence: CASRVEAPTSIDE. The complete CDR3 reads CASRVEAPTSIDEQFF.

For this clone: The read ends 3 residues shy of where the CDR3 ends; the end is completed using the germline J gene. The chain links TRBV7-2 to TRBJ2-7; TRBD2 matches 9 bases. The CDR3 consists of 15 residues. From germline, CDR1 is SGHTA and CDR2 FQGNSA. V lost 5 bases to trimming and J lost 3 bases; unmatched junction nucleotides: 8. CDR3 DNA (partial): TGTGCCAGCAGCAAGACTAGCGGCCCTCTCTACGAG. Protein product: CASSKTSGPLYE. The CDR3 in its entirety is CASSKTSGPLYEQYF.

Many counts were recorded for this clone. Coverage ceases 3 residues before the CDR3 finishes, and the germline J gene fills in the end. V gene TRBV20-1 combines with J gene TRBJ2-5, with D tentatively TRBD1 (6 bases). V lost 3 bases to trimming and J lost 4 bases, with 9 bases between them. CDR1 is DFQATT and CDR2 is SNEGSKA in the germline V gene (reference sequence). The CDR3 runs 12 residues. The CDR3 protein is CSASRGLETQYF. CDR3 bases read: TGCAGTGCTAGTAGGGGGTTAGAGACC.

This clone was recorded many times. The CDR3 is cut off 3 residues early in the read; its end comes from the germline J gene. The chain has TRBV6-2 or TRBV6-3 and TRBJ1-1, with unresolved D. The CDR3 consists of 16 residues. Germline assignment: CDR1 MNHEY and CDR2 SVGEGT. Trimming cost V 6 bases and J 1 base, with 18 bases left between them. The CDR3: CASSLDPVAPNTEAFF. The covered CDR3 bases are TGTGCCAGCAGCCTGGACCCGGTAGCGCCGAACACTGAA.

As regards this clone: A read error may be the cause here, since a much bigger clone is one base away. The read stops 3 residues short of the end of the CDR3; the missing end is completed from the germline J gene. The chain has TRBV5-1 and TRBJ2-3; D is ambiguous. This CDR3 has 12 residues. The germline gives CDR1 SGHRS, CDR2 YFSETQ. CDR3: CASMAEQETQYF. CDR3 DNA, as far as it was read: TGCGCCAGCATGGCTGAACAAGAGACG.

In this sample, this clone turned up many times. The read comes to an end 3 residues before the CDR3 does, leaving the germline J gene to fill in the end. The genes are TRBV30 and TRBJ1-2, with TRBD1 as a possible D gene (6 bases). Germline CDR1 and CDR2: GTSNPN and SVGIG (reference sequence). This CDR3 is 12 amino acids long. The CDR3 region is CAWSPGGQGYTF. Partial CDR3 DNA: TGTGCCTGGAGTCCCGGGGGGCAAGGC.

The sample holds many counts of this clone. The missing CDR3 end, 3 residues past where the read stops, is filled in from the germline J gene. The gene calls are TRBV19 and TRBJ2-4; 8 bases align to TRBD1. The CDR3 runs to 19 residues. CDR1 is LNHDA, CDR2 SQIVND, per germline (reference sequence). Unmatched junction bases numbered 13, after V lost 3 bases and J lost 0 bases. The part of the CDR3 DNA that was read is TGTGCCAGTAGTATTTCCCTATGGACAGGGCCTATAGCCAAAAACATT. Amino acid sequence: CASSISLWTGPIAKNI. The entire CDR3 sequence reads CASSISLWTGPIAKNIQYF.

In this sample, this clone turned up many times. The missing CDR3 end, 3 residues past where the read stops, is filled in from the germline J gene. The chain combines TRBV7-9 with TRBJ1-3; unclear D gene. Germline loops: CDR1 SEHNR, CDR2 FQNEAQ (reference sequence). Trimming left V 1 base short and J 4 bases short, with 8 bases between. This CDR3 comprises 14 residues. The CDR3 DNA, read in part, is TGTGCCAGCAGCTTAGGAGGGTCCGGAAACACC. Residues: CASSLGGSGNT. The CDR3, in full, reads CASSLGGSGNTIYF.

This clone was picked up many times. Incomplete CDR3 DNA: TGTGCCAGCAGCACCACCCCTAGCGGGTACAATGAG. Amino acid sequence: CASSTTPSGYNE. The entire CDR3 reads CASSTTPSGYNEQFF. The rearrangement uses TRBV5-4 and TRBJ2-1; 8 bases fit TRBD2. The read ends 3 residues before the CDR3 terminus; that terminus is restored from the germline J gene. The germline CDR1 and CDR2 sequences are SGHNT and YYREEE (reference sequence). This CDR3 has 15 residues. V lost 4 bases and J lost 4; bases outside the gene matches: 7. Combining the CDR3 with reference TRBV5-4 and TRBJ2-1 gives the whole variable domain ETGVTQSPTHLIKTRGQQVTLRCSSQSGHNTVSWYQQALGQGPQFIFQYYREEENGRGNFPPRFSGLQFPNYSSELNVNALELDDSALYLCASSTTPSGYNEQFFGPGTRLTVL.

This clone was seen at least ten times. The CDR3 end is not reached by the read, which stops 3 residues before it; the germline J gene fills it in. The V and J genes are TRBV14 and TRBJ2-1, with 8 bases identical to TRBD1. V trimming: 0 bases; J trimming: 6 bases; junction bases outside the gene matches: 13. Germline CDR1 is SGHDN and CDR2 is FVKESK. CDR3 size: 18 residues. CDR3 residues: CASSQERTGLIAGNEQFF. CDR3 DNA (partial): TGTGCCAGCAGCCAAGAGCGGACAGGGTTAATTGCGGGCAATGAG.

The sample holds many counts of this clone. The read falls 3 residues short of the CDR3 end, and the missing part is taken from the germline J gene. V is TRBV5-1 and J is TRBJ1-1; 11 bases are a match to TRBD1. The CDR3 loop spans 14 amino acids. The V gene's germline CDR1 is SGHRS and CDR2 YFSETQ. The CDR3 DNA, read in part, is TGCGCCAGCAGAACCGGGACAGGGGGTAAGGAA. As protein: CASRTGTGGKE. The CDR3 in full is CASRTGTGGKEAFF.

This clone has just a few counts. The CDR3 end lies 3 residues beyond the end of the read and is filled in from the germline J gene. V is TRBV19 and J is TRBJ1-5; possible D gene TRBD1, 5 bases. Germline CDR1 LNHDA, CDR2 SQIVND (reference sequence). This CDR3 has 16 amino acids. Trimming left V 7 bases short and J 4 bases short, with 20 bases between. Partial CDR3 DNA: TGTGCCAGTAAGGGTTCGGGGACTACTTTAAATCAGCCC. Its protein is CASKGSGTTLNQP. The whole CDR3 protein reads CASKGSGTTLNQPQHF.

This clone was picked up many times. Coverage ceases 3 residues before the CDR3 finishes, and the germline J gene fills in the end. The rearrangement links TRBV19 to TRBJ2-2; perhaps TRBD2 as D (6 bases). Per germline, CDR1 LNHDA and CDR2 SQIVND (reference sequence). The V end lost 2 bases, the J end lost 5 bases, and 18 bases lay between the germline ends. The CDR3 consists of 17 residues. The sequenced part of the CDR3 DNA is TGTGCCAGTAGTATACCCGGCGGGGCAGGCAGGACCGGGGAG. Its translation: CASSIPGGAGRTGE. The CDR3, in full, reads CASSIPGGAGRTGELFF.

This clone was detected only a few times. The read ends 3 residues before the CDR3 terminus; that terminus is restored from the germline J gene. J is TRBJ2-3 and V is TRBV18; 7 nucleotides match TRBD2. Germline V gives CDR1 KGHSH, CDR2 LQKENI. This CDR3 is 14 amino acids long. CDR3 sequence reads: CASSPGSGFETQYF. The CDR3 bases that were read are TGTGCCAGCTCACCCGGTAGCGGGTTCGAGACG. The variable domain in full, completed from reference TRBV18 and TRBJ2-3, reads NAGVMQNPRHLVRRRGQEARLRCSPMKGHSHVYWYRQLPEEGLKFMVYLQKENIIDESGMPKERFSAEFPKEGPSILRIQQVVRGDSAAYFCASSPGSGFETQYFGPGTRLTVL.

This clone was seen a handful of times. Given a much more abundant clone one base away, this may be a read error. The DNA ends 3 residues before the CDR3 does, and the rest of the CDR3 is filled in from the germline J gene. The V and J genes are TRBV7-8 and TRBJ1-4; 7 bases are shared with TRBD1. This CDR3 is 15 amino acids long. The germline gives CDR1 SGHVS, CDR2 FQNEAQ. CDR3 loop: CASSSSGQLNSPLFF. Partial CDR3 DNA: TGTGCCAGCAGCTCATCGGGACAGCTAAATTCACCA.

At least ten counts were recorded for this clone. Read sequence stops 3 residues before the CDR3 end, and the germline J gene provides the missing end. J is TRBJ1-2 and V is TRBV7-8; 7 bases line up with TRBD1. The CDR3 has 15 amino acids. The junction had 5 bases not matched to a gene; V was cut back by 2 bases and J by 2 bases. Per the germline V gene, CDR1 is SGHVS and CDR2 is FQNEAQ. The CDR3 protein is CASSLLQGGNYGYTF. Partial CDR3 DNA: TGTGCCAGCAGCTTACTCCAGGGGGGAAACTATGGC.